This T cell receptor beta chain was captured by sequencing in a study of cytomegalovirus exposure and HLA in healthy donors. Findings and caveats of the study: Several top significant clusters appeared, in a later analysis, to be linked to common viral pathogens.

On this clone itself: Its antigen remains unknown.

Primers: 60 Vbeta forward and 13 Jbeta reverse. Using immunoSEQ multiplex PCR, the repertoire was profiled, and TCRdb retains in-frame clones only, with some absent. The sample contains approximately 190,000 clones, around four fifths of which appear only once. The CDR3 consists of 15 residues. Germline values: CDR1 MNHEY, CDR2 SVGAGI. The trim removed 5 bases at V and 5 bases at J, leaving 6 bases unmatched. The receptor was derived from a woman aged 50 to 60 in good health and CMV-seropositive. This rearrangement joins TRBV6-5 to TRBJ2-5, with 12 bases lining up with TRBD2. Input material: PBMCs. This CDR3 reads CASSKLAGGSETQYF. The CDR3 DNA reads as TGTGCCAGCAGTAAGCTAGCGGGGGGGTCGGAGACCCAGTACTTC.